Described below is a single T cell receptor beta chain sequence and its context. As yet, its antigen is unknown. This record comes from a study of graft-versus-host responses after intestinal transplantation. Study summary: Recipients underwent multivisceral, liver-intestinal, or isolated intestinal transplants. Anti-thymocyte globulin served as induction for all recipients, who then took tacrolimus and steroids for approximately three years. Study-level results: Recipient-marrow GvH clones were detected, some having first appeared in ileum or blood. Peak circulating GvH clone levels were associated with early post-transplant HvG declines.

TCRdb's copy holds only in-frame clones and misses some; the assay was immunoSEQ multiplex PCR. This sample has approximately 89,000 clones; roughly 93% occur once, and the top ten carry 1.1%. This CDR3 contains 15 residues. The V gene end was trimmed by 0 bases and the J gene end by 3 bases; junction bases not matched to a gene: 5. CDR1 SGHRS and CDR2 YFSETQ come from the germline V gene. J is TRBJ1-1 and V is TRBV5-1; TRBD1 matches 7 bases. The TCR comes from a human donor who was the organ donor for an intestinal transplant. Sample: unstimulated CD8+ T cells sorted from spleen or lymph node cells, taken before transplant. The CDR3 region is CASSLGWGQHTEAFF. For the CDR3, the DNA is TGCGCCAGCAGCTTGGGGTGGGGACAGCACACTGAAGCTTTCTTT.